Presented here are 31 T cell receptor beta chains from one specimen sequenced in a study of response to subunit inactivated influenza vaccine. One entry per CDR3 protein, called by TCRdb with MiXCR from the RT-PCR reads. This sample yields 500,000 to 600,000 distinct CDR3 sequences, of which less than 10% are seen a single time; approximately 13% belongs to the top ten. The sample in question was PBMCs from blood, obtained roughly 24 months after vaccination. The receptors come from a man between 45 and 75 years old who received an inactivated influenza vaccine.

This clonotype was counted only a few times. The V gene is TRBV6-1, the J gene TRBJ2-2; D unresolved. This CDR3 contains 13 residues. Trimming pared 1 base from V and 1 base from J, leaving 1 base between. The germline gives CDR1 MNHNS, CDR2 SASEGT. In DNA form, the CDR3 reads TGTGCCAGCAGTGAAGGGAACACCGGGGAGCTGTTTTTT. Amino acid sequence: CASSEGNTGELFF.

This clonotype has a count of ten or more. The V and J genes are TRBV29-1 and TRBJ2-2, with D perhaps matching TRBD2 (6 bases). CDR3 length: 14 amino acids. Germline V gene data show CDR1 as SQVTM and CDR2 as ANQGSEA. Deletions cut 1 base from V and 5 bases from J, with 11 bases between. The CDR3 loop reads CSVEGDSATGELFF. For the CDR3, the DNA is TGCAGCGTTGAAGGGGACTCCGCGACCGGGGAGCTGTTTTTT.

This clonotype was observed at least ten times. This CDR3 is CAISESGTSGTTDTQYF. The CDR3, as DNA: TGTGCCATCAGTGAGTCCGGGACTAGCGGGACTACAGATACGCAGTATTTT. The rearrangement uses TRBV10-3 and TRBJ2-3; 13 nucleotides line up with TRBD2. Trimming took 0 bases from V and 3 from J; bases not matched to a gene: 3. CDR1 and CDR2 (germline): ENHRY, SYGVKD. The CDR3 spans 17 residues.

This chain links TRBV18 with TRBJ2-5; TRBD1 is a possible D gene (6 bases). Between the trimmed V and J ends, which lost 3 bases and 4 bases, there was a span of 9 bases. This CDR3 contains 13 residues. Germline CDR1 reads KGHSH; CDR2 reads LQKENI. CDR3 nucleotides: TGTGCCAGCTCACCCAGGGGTATAGAGACCCAGTACTTC. Translating gives CASSPRGIETQYF.

With regard to this clonotype: A much larger clone lies one base from this, so it may be a read error. The chain recombines TRBV6-2 or TRBV6-3 with TRBJ2-2, with D unclear. The germline V gene encodes CDR1 MNHEY and CDR2 SVGEGT. Trimming took 2 bases from V and 3 from J, leaving 7 bases between them. The CDR3 totals 14 residues. The CDR3: CASSYGQYTGELFF. In nucleotides, the CDR3 is TGTGCCAGCAGTTACGGGCAGTACACCGGGGAGCTGTTTTTT.

This clonotype was seen more than once but under ten times. V and J are TRBV2 and TRBJ2-1, with 7 bases lining up with TRBD1. The CDR3 is 14 amino acids. Germline V gene lookup returns CDR1 SNHLY and CDR2 FYNNEI. V was pared by 8 bases and J by 7 bases, with 11 bases of the junction left unmatched. CDR3 sequence (DNA): TGTGCCAGCGTGGATGGGGGCAGGGGGAATGAGCAGTTCTTC. Its translation is CASVDGGRGNEQFF.

This clonotype came up many times. This chain joins TRBV5-1 and TRBJ1-1; a possible D gene is TRBD1 (5 bases). The CDR3 has 15 amino acids. CDR1 and CDR2 (germline): SGHRS, YFSETQ. The V and J ends lost 7 bases and 3 bases respectively, with 19 bases between them. The CDR3 bases are TGCGCCAGCCAGGCAAGTCGGGGGAGGGACACTGAAGCTTTCTTT. Translating it yields CASQASRGRDTEAFF.

On this clonotype itself: A read error may explain this, as a much larger clone is one base away. CDR3 sequence (DNA): TGCGCCAGCGGCCAAGATAGGGCTAGCGGGAGATCAAATACGCAGTATTTT. Amino acids: CASGQDRASGRSNTQYF. V and J are TRBV4-3 and TRBJ2-3, with 10 bases matching TRBD2. Per the germline V gene, CDR1 is LGHNA and CDR2 is YSLEER. CDR3 length: 17 amino acids.

This chain joins TRBV4-2 and TRBJ1-1, with 8 bases identical to TRBD1. J gave up 3 bases and V 0 bases, and 6 bases lay outside the gene matches. This CDR3 has 16 amino acids. Looked up from germline, CDR1 is LGHNA and CDR2 is YNFKEQ. CDR3 DNA sequence: TGTGCCAGCAGCCAAGAGTCTAGACAGGGGTACACTGAAGCTTTCTTT. Protein: CASSQESRQGYTEAFF.

The J gene is TRBJ2-2, the V gene TRBV27, with D uncertain. The CDR3 runs 13 residues. Germline V CDR1 and CDR2: MNHEY, SMNVEV (reference sequence). Trimming stripped 7 bases from V and 5 bases from J, with 11 bases between. CDR3 in amino acids: CASNHQRTGELFF. CDR3 sequence (DNA): TGTGCCAGCAACCATCAAAGGACCGGGGAGCTGTTTTTT.

This clonotype has only a few counts. This chain joins TRBV2 and TRBJ2-5; TRBD1 might be the D (6 bases). Deletions cut 7 bases from V and 2 bases from J, with 14 bases between. The CDR3 spans 14 residues. The germline V gene has CDR1 SNHLY and CDR2 FYNNEI. CDR3 coding DNA: TGTGCCAGCACCTCCAGGGGAGATCAAGAGACCCAGTACTTC. It encodes CASTSRGDQETQYF. Full variable domain (outside the CDR3, taken from reference TRBV2 and TRBJ2-5): EPEVTQTPSHQVTQMGQEVILRCVPISNHLYFYWYRQILGQKVEFLVSFYNNEISEKSEIFDDQFSVERPDGSNFTLKIRSTKLEDSAMYFCASTSRGDQETQYFGPGTRLLVL.

The chain uses TRBV11-1 and TRBJ2-3; D possibly corresponds to TRBD2 (6 bases). This CDR3 is 16 amino acids long. Trimming left V 2 bases short and J 5 bases short, with 17 bases between. Per germline, CDR1 SGHAT and CDR2 FQDESV (reference sequence). CDR3 residues: CASSLWGDSAGDTQYF. CDR3 nucleotide sequence: TGTGCCAGCAGCTTATGGGGGGACTCCGCAGGAGATACGCAGTATTTT.

The rearrangement joins TRBV6-6 to TRBJ2-2, with D unclear. There are 13 residues in the CDR3. Per germline, CDR1 MNHNY and CDR2 SVGAGI (reference sequence). The V end lost 2 bases, the J end lost 15 bases, and 16 bases lay between the germline ends. The CDR3 here is CASSYTDRDKVFF. In DNA form, the CDR3 reads TGTGCCAGCAGTTACACGGACCGCGATAAGGTGTTTTTT.

Of note for this clonotype: This may come from a read error, since a much larger clone is one base off. This chain uses TRBV12-3 or TRBV12-4 with TRBJ2-2, with D possibly being TRBD1 (5 bases). The CDR3 consists of 17 residues. Trimming shortened V by 6 bases and J by 0 bases, and 17 bases separated the two germline ends. CDR3 sequence: CASSNKGSGTNTGELFF. Written as DNA, the CDR3 is TGTGCCAGCAGCAATAAAGGGTCAGGGACGAACACCGGGGAGCTGTTTTTT.

The sample holds a few counts of this clonotype. V and J are TRBV6-1 and TRBJ2-7, with D perhaps assigned TRBD1 or TRBD2 (5 bases each). CDR1 is MNHNS, CDR2 SASEGT, per germline. The CDR3 length is 16 residues. The V and J ends lost 4 bases and 0 bases respectively, with 16 bases between them. The CDR3 region is CASSGKPGDGSYEQYF. As DNA, the CDR3 is TGTGCCAGCAGTGGGAAACCCGGGGACGGCTCCTACGAGCAGTACTTC.

This clonotype was detected a few times. The rearrangement joins TRBV18 to TRBJ1-3; D not certain. Germline loops: CDR1 KGHSH, CDR2 LQKENI. V was shortened by 3 bases and J by 1 base, with 10 bases between the two germline ends. CDR3 length: 15 amino acids. The CDR3 nucleotides read TGTGCCAGCTCACCTTCGAGAGAGTCTGGAAACACCATATATTTT. It translates to CASSPSRESGNTIYF.

This clonotype showed up just a few times. This rearrangement joins TRBV20-1 to TRBJ1-6; 7 nucleotides agree with TRBD1. Germline CDR1 DFQATT, CDR2 SNEGSKA (reference sequence). With 0 bases clipped from V and 5 bases from J, the junction kept 4 bases outside the gene matches. This CDR3 region has 15 residues. CDR3 DNA sequence: TGCAGTGCTAGAGACCAACAGGGGAATAATTCACCCCTCCACTTT. Translated: CSARDQQGNNSPLHF.

This sequence joins TRBV18 and TRBJ1-1; D unresolved. This CDR3 has 14 amino acids. Germline V gene data show CDR1 as KGHSH and CDR2 as LQKENI. Deletions cut 3 bases from V and 4 bases from J, with 12 bases between. The CDR3: CASSPGGRITEAFF. The CDR3 nucleotides read TGTGCCAGCTCACCTGGCGGGAGAATCACTGAAGCTTTCTTT.

This clonotype was seen repeatedly, ten times or more. The rearrangement links TRBV6-2 or TRBV6-3 to TRBJ1-1; D is possibly TRBD1 (6 bases). Trimming shortened V by 6 bases and J by 0 bases, and 8 bases separated the two germline ends. This CDR3 region has 13 residues. The germline gives CDR1 MNHEY, CDR2 SVGEGT. The DNA for the CDR3 is TGTGCCAGCAGGGGACACTTGAACACTGAAGCTTTCTTT. Protein product: CASRGHLNTEAFF.

This clonotype was detected only a few times. The chain is built from TRBV12-3 or TRBV12-4 and TRBJ1-5, with a weak D call TRBD1 (5 bases). The ends were cut back, 5 bases at V and 2 bases at J, with 13 bases in the middle. This CDR3 contains 15 residues. This chain's CDR3 is CASSPVGQGNQPQHF. DNA of the CDR3: TGTGCCAGCAGTCCTGTGGGGCAGGGCAATCAGCCCCAGCATTTT.

This clonotype was counted only a few times. V is TRBV5-1 and J is TRBJ2-2; D remains ambiguous. This CDR3 has 15 amino acids. CDR1 and CDR2 (germline): SGHRS, YFSETQ. V lost 2 bases to trimming and J lost 5 bases, with 13 bases between them. The CDR3 coding sequence is TGCGCCAGCAGCTTACAAGTACAAGAAACCGGGGAGCTGTTTTTT. Translation gives CASSLQVQETGELFF.

This clonotype has just a few counts. The rearrangement uses TRBV7-2 and TRBJ2-7, with a weak D call TRBD1 (6 bases). This CDR3 spans 13 amino acids. CDR1 and CDR2 from the germline V gene are SGHTA and FQGNSA. Trimming took off 5 bases at V and 3 bases at J, with 11 bases between the two ends. The DNA of the CDR3 is TGTGCCAGCAGCCGAACAGGGAACTACGAGCAGTACTTC. This encodes CASSRTGNYEQYF.

This chain joins TRBV7-2 and TRBJ2-1, with 10 bases identical to TRBD2. The length of the CDR3 is 16 residues. V was pared by 5 bases and J by 9 bases, with 13 bases of the junction left unmatched. Germline values: CDR1 SGHTA, CDR2 FQGNSA. The CDR3 DNA sequence: TGTGCCAGCAGCCCTAAAGCGGGGGGGCCCGGCAGTGAGCAGTTCTTC. Translation: CASSPKAGGPGSEQFF.

This clonotype was seen a few times. V and J are TRBV20-1 and TRBJ2-1; D remains unclear. Germline values: CDR1 DFQATT, CDR2 SNEGSKA (reference sequence). V lost 3 bases and J 8 bases, leaving 17 bases between the germline ends. This CDR3 spans 14 amino acids. The CDR3 sequence: CSASPRRVGDEQFF. CDR3 DNA: TGCAGTGCTAGCCCCCGCCGTGTTGGTGATGAGCAGTTCTTC.

This clonotype turned up a few times. This chain joins TRBV6-5 and TRBJ1-6, with D maybe TRBD1 (6 bases). Germline assignment: CDR1 MNHEY and CDR2 SVGAGI. Trimming cost V 7 bases and J 11 bases, with 12 bases left between them. This CDR3 has 12 amino acids. DNA for the CDR3: TGTGCCAGCACCCAAGGGGGGGCACCCCTCCACTTT. Its protein is CASTQGGAPLHF.

The rearrangement uses TRBV9 and TRBJ2-2; 9 bases match TRBD1. This CDR3 is built from 21 residues. Trimming removed 1 base from V and 1 base from J; junction bases left unmatched: 17. The germline V gene has CDR1 SGDLS and CDR2 YYNGEE. In nucleotides, the CDR3 is TGTGCCAGCAGCGTAATGTTCTGGGGGACAGGGTTGGCGATGAACACCGGGGAGCTGTTTTTT. This sequence encodes CASSVMFWGTGLAMNTGELFF. Full variable domain (missing parts from reference TRBV9 and TRBJ2-2): DSGVTQTPKHLITATGQRVTLRCSPRSGDLSVYWYQQSLDQGLQFLIQYYNGEERAKGNILERFSAQQFPDLHSELNLSSLELGDSALYFCASSVMFWGTGLAMNTGELFFGEGSRLTVL.

This clonotype has ten or more counts. This rearrangement joins TRBV29-1 to TRBJ1-2; 7 nucleotides match TRBD1. Germline CDR1 SQVTM, CDR2 ANQGSEA. The CDR3 length is 13 residues. V trimming: 4 bases; J trimming: 3 bases; junction bases outside the gene matches: 5. CDR3 region: CSVGVGQYYGYTF. The CDR3 bases are TGCAGCGTTGGTGTGGGACAGTACTATGGCTACACCTTC.

This sequence joins TRBV6-1 and TRBJ2-7, with a tentative D call TRBD2 (6 bases). The length of the CDR3 is 14 residues. Trimming stripped 8 bases from V and 0 bases from J, with 14 bases between. The germline V gene has CDR1 MNHNS and CDR2 SASEGT. CDR3 bases: TGTGCCAGCGCGAGGGACTTGAGCTCCTACGAGCAGTACTTC. This translates into CASARDLSSYEQYF.

The chain combines TRBV6-1 with TRBJ2-3, with D possibly being TRBD2 (7 bases). CDR1 and CDR2 (germline): MNHNS, SASEGT. The CDR3 runs 14 residues. Trimming took 7 bases from V and 3 from J, leaving 14 bases between them. The CDR3 here is CASTHGGRTDTQYF. DNA of the CDR3: TGTGCCAGCACCCACGGGGGGCGGACAGATACGCAGTATTTT.

This clonotype was seen more than once but under ten times. The rearrangement uses TRBV2 and TRBJ2-1; TRBD2 matches at 7 bases. The germline CDR1 and CDR2 sequences are SNHLY and FYNNEI. Unmatched junction bases numbered 4, after V lost 5 bases and J lost 3 bases. CDR3 size: 14 residues. The CDR3 DNA reads as TGTGCCAGCAGTCTAAGCGGGAACTACAATGAGCAGTTCTTC. Residues: CASSLSGNYNEQFF.

This clonotype was seen a few times. The chain links TRBV7-8 to TRBJ1-5; D unclear. The germline gives CDR1 SGHVS, CDR2 FQNEAQ. V was shortened by 5 bases and J by 4 bases, with 15 bases between the two germline ends. The CDR3 has 15 residues. CDR3 loop: CASSRAAQPNQPQHF. Written as DNA, the CDR3 is TGTGCCAGCAGCAGAGCGGCTCAGCCGAATCAGCCCCAGCATTTT.